The 17 T cell receptor beta chains listed next were all sequenced from one sample in a study of blood T cell repertoires in COVID-19 (dated by TCRdb to the early 2020s). The method behind the library was the immunoSEQ multiplex PCR assay. TCRdb holds this immuneACCESS table with in-frame rearrangements only. Some clones are missing; in checked studies, unresolved V genes explain under half, and the rest has no known cause. Recorded for this sample are hundreds of thousands of clones; approximately 90% of them occurred a single time. Jointly, the top ten make up just under 1% of the sample. Sequenced: peripheral blood. These receptors all stem from a woman between 35 and 50 years old who had recovered from COVID-19.

A single count supports this clone. The chain links TRBV7-8 to TRBJ2-4; D is possibly TRBD2 (5 bases). The CDR3 covers 20 residues. Germline values: CDR1 SGHVS, CDR2 FQNEAQ. With 4 bases removed from V and 3 bases from J, the gap between germline ends came to 28 bases. The CDR3 DNA reads as TGTGCCAGCAGCTCCCCGACGGCTAGTACAAGTAAAGGAGGCAAAAACATTCAGTACTTC. Translation gives CASSSPTASTSKGGKNIQYF.

The chain carries TRBV25-1 and TRBJ1-2; 9 bases map to TRBD1. Looked up from germline, CDR1 is MGHDK and CDR2 is SYGVNS. The CDR3 covers 16 residues. The V gene end was trimmed by 6 bases and the J gene end by 2 bases; junction bases not matched to a gene: 10. The DNA of the CDR3 is TGTGCCAGCAGCCAAGCCGGGACAGGGATCAACTATGGCTACACCTTC. The encoded protein is CASSQAGTGINYGYTF.

The chain links TRBV6-1 to TRBJ2-5; D unresolved. Germline assignment: CDR1 MNHNS and CDR2 SASEGT. The CDR3 length is 14 residues. Trimming pared 1 base from V and 5 bases from J, leaving 11 bases between. This CDR3 reads CASSEDPARETQYF. The CDR3 DNA follows: TGTGCCAGCAGTGAAGACCCCGCCCGGGAGACCCAGTACTTC.

The CDR3 bases are TGTGCCAGCAGAGCAGGGACTAGCGGAGGGTTCTTC. The encoded protein is CASRAGTSGGFF. The V and J genes are TRBV12-3 or TRBV12-4 and TRBJ2-1; 11 bases agree with TRBD2. CDR3 size: 12 residues. Trimming cost V 6 bases and J 15 bases; bases outside gene matches: 7.

V is TRBV6-5 and J is TRBJ1-1; 7 nucleotides line up with TRBD1. CDR3 length: 15 residues. CDR1 is MNHEY and CDR2 is SVGAGI in the germline V gene. With V trimmed by 6 bases and J by 6 bases, 13 bases remained unmatched. CDR3 residues: CASRPRTGTGAEAFF. The CDR3 DNA follows: TGTGCCAGCAGACCCCGGACGGGCACAGGGGCTGAAGCTTTCTTT.

J is TRBJ1-2 and V is TRBV6-5; 9 bases align to TRBD1. J was trimmed by 3 bases and V by 7 bases; bases with no gene match: 6. The CDR3 covers 14 residues. Germline V gives CDR1 MNHEY, CDR2 SVGAGI. The CDR3 loop reads CASIITGGHYGYTF. The CDR3 region has the DNA TGTGCCAGCATCATCACAGGGGGCCACTATGGCTACACCTTC.

The V gene is TRBV11-3, the J gene TRBJ1-2, with D uncertain. CDR1 is SGHNT, CDR2 YENEEA, per germline. The CDR3 spans 11 residues. Trimming removed 0 bases at V and 13 bases at J, with 9 bases between. The CDR3 region is CASSLDWWLTF. CDR3 DNA: TGTGCCAGCAGCTTAGATTGGTGGCTCACCTTC.

This clone was recorded once. This rearrangement joins TRBV12-3 or TRBV12-4 to TRBJ2-7, with D possibly being TRBD1 (5 bases). Trimming removed 11 bases at V and 2 bases at J, with 16 bases between. This CDR3 is 13 amino acids long. The DNA for the CDR3 is TGTGCCGCCTCTCGGGCAGGGACCTACGAGCAGTACTTC. Its protein is CAASRAGTYEQYF.

This clone was counted a single time. The chain employs TRBV3-1 (or the pseudogene TRBV3-2) and TRBJ2-7; the match to TRBD1 covers 9 bases. The CDR3 contains 20 residues. V lost 4 bases and J lost 0; bases outside the gene matches: 19. Germline V gene data show CDR1 as LGHDT and CDR2 as YNNKEL (reference sequence). The CDR3 DNA follows: TGTGCCAGCAGCCCGCTCCCACGAAAATCACAGGGGGCCCTCTCCTACGAGCAGTACTTC. Its protein product is CASSPLPRKSQGALSYEQYF.

The chain recombines TRBV4-1 with TRBJ1-1, with D tentatively TRBD1 (5 bases). The V gene's germline CDR1 is MGHRA and CDR2 YSYEKL. The CDR3 runs to 13 residues. With 1 base removed from V and 7 bases from J, the gap between germline ends came to 10 bases. In DNA, the CDR3 is TGCGCCAGCAGCCAAGCCATAGGGGTTGAAGCTTTCTTT. This sequence encodes CASSQAIGVEAFF.

This sequence joins TRBV6-1 and TRBJ1-2; TRBD1 agrees at 7 bases. Trimming cost V 3 bases and J 6 bases; bases outside gene matches: 10. The V gene's germline CDR1 is MNHNS and CDR2 SASEGT. The CDR3 totals 15 residues. The DNA of the CDR3 is TGTGCCAGCAGTGAGCGGACAGGTACGATTCATGGCTACACCTTC. It yields the protein CASSERTGTIHGYTF.

The chain employs TRBV5-4 and TRBJ1-3, with 9 bases matching TRBD1. The CDR3 spans 14 residues. J lost 6 bases, V lost 4 bases, and 5 bases had no gene match. CDR1 SGHNT and CDR2 YYREEE come from the germline V gene (reference sequence). The CDR3 loop is CASSPTGGENTIYF. CDR3 in DNA: TGTGCCAGCAGCCCCACAGGGGGCGAAAACACCATATATTTT.

The rearrangement uses TRBV6-2 or TRBV6-3 and TRBJ1-2, with 7 bases fitting TRBD1. Germline values: CDR1 MNHEY, CDR2 SVGEGT. The CDR3 spans 13 residues. J was trimmed by 8 bases and V by 6 bases; bases with no gene match: 9. CDR3 in amino acids: CASSQFRGYGYTF. CDR3 DNA: TGTGCCAGCAGCCAATTCAGGGGGTACGGCTACACCTTC.

This clone is labeled medium-sized. The rearrangement uses TRBV3-1 (or the pseudogene TRBV3-2) and TRBJ2-3, with a weak D call TRBD1 (5 bases). CDR1 LGHDT and CDR2 YNNKEL come from the germline V gene (reference sequence). The CDR3 spans 18 residues. V lost 0 bases to trimming and J lost 1 base, with 17 bases between them. This chain's CDR3 is CASSQDRLDTLGTDTQYF. CDR3 DNA: TGTGCCAGCAGCCAAGATCGGCTGGACACCCTGGGCACAGATACGCAGTATTTT.

The gene calls are TRBV4-3 and TRBJ2-2; D is uncertain. This CDR3 contains 15 residues. Germline-derived CDR1 and CDR2 are LGHNA and YSLEER. V was pared by 3 bases and J by 0 bases, with 8 bases between. As DNA, the CDR3 is TGCGCCAGCAGCCAGGGCTACCCGAACACCGGGGAGCTGTTTTTT. This encodes CASSQGYPNTGELFF.

The rearrangement links TRBV20-1 to TRBJ1-3, with D unclear. The CDR3 loop spans 15 amino acids. The germline CDR1 and CDR2 sequences are DFQATT and SNEGSKA (reference sequence). The V end was cut by 3 bases, the J end by 0 bases, with 12 bases between. CDR3 residues: CSASPPGFSGNTIYF. The CDR3 nucleotides are TGCAGTGCTAGTCCCCCGGGTTTCTCTGGAAACACCATATATTTT.

V usage is TRBV30 and J usage is TRBJ2-7, with D possibly being TRBD1 (6 bases). V lost 8 bases, J lost 3 bases, and 17 bases lay in between. CDR3 size: 13 residues. Germline CDR1 reads GTSNPN; CDR2 reads SVGIG (reference sequence). Here the CDR3 DNA reads TGTGCCGGCCACGCAACGACAGGCTACGAGCAGTACTTC. Amino acid sequence: CAGHATTGYEQYF.